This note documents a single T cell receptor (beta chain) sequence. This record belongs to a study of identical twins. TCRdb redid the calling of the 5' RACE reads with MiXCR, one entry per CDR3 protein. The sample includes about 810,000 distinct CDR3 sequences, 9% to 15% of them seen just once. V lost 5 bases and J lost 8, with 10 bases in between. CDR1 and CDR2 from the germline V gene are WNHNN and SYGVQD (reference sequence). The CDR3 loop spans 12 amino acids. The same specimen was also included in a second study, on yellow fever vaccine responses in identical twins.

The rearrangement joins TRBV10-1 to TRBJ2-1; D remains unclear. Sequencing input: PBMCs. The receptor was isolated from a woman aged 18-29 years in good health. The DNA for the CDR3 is TGCGCCAGCAGTAGGTCCAGCTATGAGCAGTTCTTC. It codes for CASSRSSYEQFF.